This T cell receptor beta chain was sequenced for a study of blood T cell repertoires in COVID-19. The wider study: The origin of the acute and convalescent COVID-19 samples was the United States, Italy and Spain.

The age range of participants was about 18 to 95 years, with residence in 20 to 25 US areas. Recovered Cohort 3 donors showed two negative PCRs, clearance, or symptom resolution. Using immunoSEQ multiplex PCR, the repertoire was profiled, and TCRdb retains in-frame clones only, with some absent. In the table there are 200,000 to 250,000 clones, 84% of which are singletons. Per germline, CDR1 MGHDK and CDR2 SYGVNS. Trimming pared 4 bases from V and 5 bases from J, leaving 14 bases between. The CDR3 has 14 residues. This receptor was taken from a man between 60 and 70 years old who had recovered from COVID-19. What was sequenced was PBMCs or T cells enriched from blood (not recorded which). The chain recombines TRBV25-1 with TRBJ1-1; D perhaps matches TRBD1 (6 bases). In DNA form, the CDR3 reads TGTGCCAGCAGTGCGTCAGGGAGGGGGACTGAAGCTTTCTTT. Residues: CASSASGRGTEAFF.